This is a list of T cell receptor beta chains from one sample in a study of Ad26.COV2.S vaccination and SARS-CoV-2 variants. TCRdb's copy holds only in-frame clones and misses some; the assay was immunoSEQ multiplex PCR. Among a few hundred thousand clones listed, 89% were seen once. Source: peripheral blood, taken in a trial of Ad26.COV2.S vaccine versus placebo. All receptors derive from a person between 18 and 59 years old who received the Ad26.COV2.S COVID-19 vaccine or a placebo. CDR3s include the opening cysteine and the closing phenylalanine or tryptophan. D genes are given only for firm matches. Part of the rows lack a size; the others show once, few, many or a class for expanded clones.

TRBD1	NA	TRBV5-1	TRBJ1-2	CASSVRTGGDGYTF	TGCGCCAGCAGCGTTCGGACAGGGGGCGATGGCTACACCTTC
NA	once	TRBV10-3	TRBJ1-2	CAISDRSETFYTF	TGTGCCATCAGTGATAGGTCGGAAACGTTCTACACCTTC
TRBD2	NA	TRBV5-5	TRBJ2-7	CASRALGGNSYEQYF	TGTGCCAGCAGGGCGCTGGGAGGGAACTCCTACGAGCAGTACTTC
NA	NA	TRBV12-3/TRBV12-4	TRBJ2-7	CASKRGRNEQYF	TGTGCCAGCAAACGGGGTCGGAACGAGCAGTACTTC
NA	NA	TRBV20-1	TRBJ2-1	CSARDGVEQFF	TGCAGTGCTAGAGATGGCGTTGAGCAGTTCTTC
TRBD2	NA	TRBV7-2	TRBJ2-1	CASSLRLAGVYNEQFF	TGTGCCAGCAGCTTAAGGCTAGCGGGGGTGTACAATGAGCAGTTCTTC
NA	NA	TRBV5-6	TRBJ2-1	CASSLIGTPNEQFF	TGTGCCAGCAGCTTGATTGGGACACCGAATGAGCAGTTCTTC
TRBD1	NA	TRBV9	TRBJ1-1	CASSRRQGGTEAFF	TGTGCCAGCAGCAGACGACAGGGTGGGACTGAAGCTTTCTTT
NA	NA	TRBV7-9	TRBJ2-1	CASSSLLGSYNEQFF	TGTGCCAGCAGCTCCCTCCTCGGGAGTTACAATGAGCAGTTCTTC
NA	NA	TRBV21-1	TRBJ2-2	CASSNPPLAGENTGELFF	TGTGCCAGCAGCAACCCCCCCCTAGCGGGAGAGAACACCGGGGAGCTGTTTTTT
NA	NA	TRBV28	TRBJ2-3	CASSLLDRPHGTDTQYF	TGTGCCAGCAGTTTACTTGACAGGCCCCATGGGACAGATACGCAGTATTTT
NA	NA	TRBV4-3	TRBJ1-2	CASSDGTADYGYTF	TGCGCCAGCAGCGACGGGACGGCTGACTATGGCTACACCTTC
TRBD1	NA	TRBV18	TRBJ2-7	CASSRDRAGEQYF	TGTGCCAGCTCTCGGGACAGGGCAGGCGAGCAGTACTTC
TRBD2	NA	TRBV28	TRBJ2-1	CASRSAAGGKGNEQFF	TGTGCCAGCCGCTCCGCCGCGGGAGGGAAAGGCAATGAGCAGTTCTTC
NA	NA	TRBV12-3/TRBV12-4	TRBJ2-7	CASSSRPYEQYF	TGTGCCAGCAGCTCCAGACCCTACGAGCAGTACTTC
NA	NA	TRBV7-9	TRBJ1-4	CASSLDQGSEKLFF	TGTGCCAGCAGCTTAGACCAGGGGTCCGAAAAACTGTTTTTT
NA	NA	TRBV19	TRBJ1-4	CASSTVYGNEKLFF	TGTGCCAGTAGTACGGTTTATGGCAATGAAAAACTGTTTTTT
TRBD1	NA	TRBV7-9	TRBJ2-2	CASSAATGGLLGELFF	TGTGCCAGCAGCGCTGCGACAGGGGGCCTGCTCGGGGAGCTGTTTTTT
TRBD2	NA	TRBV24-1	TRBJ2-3	CATSERLAGGTDTQYF	TGTGCCACCAGTGAGCGGCTAGCGGGAGGCACAGATACGCAGTATTTT
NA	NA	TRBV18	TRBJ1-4	CASSPQGNEKLFF	TGTGCCAGCTCACCACAAGGAAATGAAAAACTGTTTTTT
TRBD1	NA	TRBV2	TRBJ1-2	CASSRGGDDGYTF	TGTGCCAGCAGCCGAGGGGGCGACGATGGCTACACCTTC
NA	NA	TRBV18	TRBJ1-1	CASSPLSRNTEAFF	TGTGCCAGCTCACCCCTTTCAAGGAACACTGAAGCTTTCTTT
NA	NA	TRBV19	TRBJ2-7	CASSILGRGYEQYF	TGTGCCAGTAGTATTCTCGGCAGGGGCTACGAGCAGTACTTC
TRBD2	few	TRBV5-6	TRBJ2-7	CASSGLRTSDSYEQYF	TGTGCCAGCAGCGGTTTGCGTACTAGCGACTCCTACGAGCAGTACTTC
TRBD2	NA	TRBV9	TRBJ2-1	CASSLSPAGGSYNEQFF	TGTGCCAGCAGCCTCTCCCCCGCGGGAGGGTCCTACAATGAGCAGTTCTTC
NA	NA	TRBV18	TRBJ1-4	CASSLRQAHIGTNEKLFF	TGTGCCAGCTCACTCCGACAGGCCCACATCGGAACTAATGAAAAACTGTTTTTT
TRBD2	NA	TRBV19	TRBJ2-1	CASSIASGYSYNEQFF	TGTGCCAGTAGTATAGCTAGCGGGTACTCCTACAATGAGCAGTTCTTC
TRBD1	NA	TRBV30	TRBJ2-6	CAWSGTGESGANVLTF	TGTGCCTGGAGCGGGACAGGGGAGAGTGGGGCCAACGTCCTGACTTTC
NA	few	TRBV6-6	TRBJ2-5	CASSYSLGETQYF	TGTGCCAGCAGTTACTCTTTAGGAGAGACCCAGTACTTC
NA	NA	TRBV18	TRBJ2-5	CASSPDSQETQYF	TGTGCCAGCTCACCGGATTCTCAAGAGACCCAGTACTTC
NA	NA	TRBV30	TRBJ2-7	CADRRESYEQYF	TGTGCCGACAGGCGGGAATCCTACGAGCAGTACTTC
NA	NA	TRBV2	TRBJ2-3	CASSEAAGISTDTQYF	TGTGCCAGCAGTGAAGCTGCGGGAATCAGCACAGATACGCAGTATTTT
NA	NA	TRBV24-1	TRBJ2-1	CATSDFGQGSLNEQFF	TGTGCCACCAGTGATTTTGGGCAGGGCTCCCTCAATGAGCAGTTCTTC
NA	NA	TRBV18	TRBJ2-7	CASSPELSGRQGEQYF	TGTGCCAGCTCACCAGAGTTGTCTGGACGGCAAGGCGAGCAGTACTTC
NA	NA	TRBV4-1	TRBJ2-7	CASSQVSGRGDEQYF	TGCGCCAGCAGCCAAGTCTCGGGGAGAGGTGACGAGCAGTACTTC
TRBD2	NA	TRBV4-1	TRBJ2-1	CASSQMGLVTSNEQFF	TGCGCCAGCAGCCAGATGGGACTAGTAACGTCCAATGAGCAGTTCTTC
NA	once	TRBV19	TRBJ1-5	CASSMYRRTQHF	TGTGCCAGTAGTATGTATCGCCGGACCCAGCATTTT
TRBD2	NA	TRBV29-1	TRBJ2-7	CSVTRTSGSTYEQYF	TGCAGCGTTACCCGGACTAGCGGGAGTACCTACGAGCAGTACTTC
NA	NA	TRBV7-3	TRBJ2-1	CASSLAGSLGNEQFF	TGTGCCAGCAGCTTAGCGGGCTCACTGGGGAATGAGCAGTTCTTC
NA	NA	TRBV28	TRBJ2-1	CASSLLQTQPLF	TGTGCCAGCAGCCTATTACAAACACAGCCTCTCTTC
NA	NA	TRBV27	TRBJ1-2	CASRVTGRNYYGYTF	TGTGCCAGCAGAGTTACGGGCAGAAACTACTATGGCTACACCTTC
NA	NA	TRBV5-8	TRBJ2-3	CASSLGGTDTQYF	TGTGCCAGCAGCTTGGGGGGAACAGATACGCAGTATTTT
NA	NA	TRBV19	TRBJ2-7	CASSIRATSSYEQYF	TGTGCCAGTAGTATTAGGGCCACGAGCTCCTACGAGCAGTACTTC
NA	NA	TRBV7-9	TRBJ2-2	CASTSGSGDGFTGELFF	TGTGCCAGCACCAGCGGGTCGGGAGACGGTTTCACCGGGGAGCTGTTTTTT
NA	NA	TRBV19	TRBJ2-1	CASSIGRGYEQFF	TGTGCCAGTAGTATTGGCAGGGGTTATGAGCAGTTCTTC
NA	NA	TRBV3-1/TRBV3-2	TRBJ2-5	CASSLDPKWETQYF	TGTGCCAGCAGCCTGGACCCAAAATGGGAGACCCAGTACTTC
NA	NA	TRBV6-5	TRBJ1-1	CASSQGPTEAFF	TGTGCCAGCAGTCAGGGTCCCACTGAAGCTTTCTTT
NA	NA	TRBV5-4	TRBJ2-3	CASSPLPTDTQYF	TGTGCCAGCAGCCCACTGCCCACAGATACGCAGTATTTT
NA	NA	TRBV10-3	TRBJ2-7	CAISESGKVYEQYF	TGTGCCATCAGTGAGTCCGGGAAGGTCTACGAGCAGTACTTC
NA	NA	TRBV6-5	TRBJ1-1	CASSYVGLSTEAFF	TGTGCCAGCAGTTACGTGGGGTTGAGCACTGAAGCTTTCTTT
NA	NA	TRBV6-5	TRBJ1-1	CASRYSGQNTEAFF	TGTGCCAGCCGGTATTCGGGACAGAACACTGAAGCTTTCTTT
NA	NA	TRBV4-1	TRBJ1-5	CASSQYFRTASNQPQHF	TGCGCCAGCAGCCAATATTTCCGGACAGCGAGCAATCAGCCCCAGCATTTT
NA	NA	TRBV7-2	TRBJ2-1	CASSLGGGKQFF	TGTGCCAGCAGCTTAGGTGGGGGGAAGCAGTTCTTC
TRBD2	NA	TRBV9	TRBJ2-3	CASSVGRVAGVGTDTQYF	TGTGCCAGCAGCGTGGGGAGGGTAGCGGGAGTGGGGACAGATACGCAGTATTTT
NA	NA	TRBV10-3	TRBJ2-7	CAISPGLVSYEQYF	TGTGCCATCAGCCCGGGACTCGTCTCCTACGAGCAGTACTTC
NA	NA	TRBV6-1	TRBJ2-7	CASSEDYRVNYEQYF	TGTGCCAGCAGTGAAGACTACAGGGTAAACTACGAGCAGTACTTC
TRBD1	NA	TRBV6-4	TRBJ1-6	CASSDTGGASPLHF	TGTGCCAGCAGCGATACAGGGGGGGCTTCACCCCTCCACTTT
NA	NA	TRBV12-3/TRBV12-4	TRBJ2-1	CASSPGVWQQFF	TGTGCCAGCAGTCCCGGGGTCTGGCAGCAGTTCTTC
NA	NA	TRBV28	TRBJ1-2	CASSLVSRGIHYGYTF	TGTGCCAGCAGTTTGGTTTCGCGGGGCATCCACTATGGCTACACCTTC
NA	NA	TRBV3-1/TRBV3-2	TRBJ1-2	CASSQWDGNYGYTF	TGTGCCAGCAGCCAATGGGACGGTAACTATGGCTACACCTTC